Following are 2 T cell receptor beta chains from one sample sequenced in a study of blood T cell repertoires in COVID-19. Clones were read by immunoSEQ multiplex PCR, and TCRdb kept only the in-frame ones, dropping some. Among 15,000 to 20,000 clones listed, more than 65% were seen once. The material sequenced was peripheral blood. These TCRs come from a woman in her 70s with active COVID-19.

The rearrangement uses TRBV7-2 and TRBJ2-3; D perhaps matches TRBD1 (6 bases). Trimming shortened V by 2 bases and J by 4 bases, and 16 bases separated the two germline ends. Germline CDR1 and CDR2: SGHTA and FQGNSA. CDR3 length: 16 amino acids. The chain's CDR3 is CASSLTLGSGADTQYF. The CDR3 coding sequence is TGTGCCAGCAGCTTAACCCTCGGATCAGGGGCAGATACGCAGTATTTT.

This chain links TRBV6-5 with TRBJ2-5, with D perhaps TRBD2 (5 bases). Trimming took 6 bases from V and 1 from J, leaving 12 bases between them. The CDR3 runs to 14 residues. Germline lookup yields CDR1 MNHEY and CDR2 SVGAGI. The chain's CDR3 is CASSDPSLQETQYF. In nucleotides, the CDR3 is TGTGCCAGCAGCGACCCTAGCCTCCAAGAGACCCAGTACTTC.